The rows below give T cell receptor beta chains drawn from one sample of a study of blood T cell repertoires in COVID-19. The method was immunoSEQ multiplex PCR; TCRdb's version includes in-frame clones alone and lacks a portion of them. In the table there are about 76,000 clones, 70% to 75% of which are singletons. Sequenced input: peripheral blood. All receptors come from a man aged 65-85 years with acute or convalescent COVID-19. Both conserved end residues are part of each CDR3. D genes are given only for firm matches. Clone sizes are given selectively: once, few, many, or a class where the clone is expanded.

V gene: TRBV11-2
J gene: TRBJ2-5
clone size: NA
D gene: TRBD2
CDR3 protein: CASSLGSGGPETQYF
CDR3 DNA: TGTGCCAGCAGCTTAGGTTCGGGAGGGCCGGAGACCCAGTACTTC

V gene: TRBV28
J gene: TRBJ2-5
clone size: NA
D gene: TRBD2
CDR3 protein: CASTGGEETQYF
CDR3 DNA: TGTGCCAGCACGGGGGGAGAAGAGACCCAGTACTTC

V gene: TRBV3-1/TRBV3-2
J gene: TRBJ2-1
clone size: NA
D gene: TRBD1
CDR3 protein: CASSQGWGQGGNEQFF
CDR3 DNA: TGTGCCAGCAGCCAAGGGTGGGGACAGGGTGGCAATGAGCAGTTCTTC

V gene: TRBV2
J gene: TRBJ2-5
clone size: NA
D gene: NA
CDR3 protein: CASSGGRGQETQYF
CDR3 DNA: TGTGCCAGCAGCGGAGGCCGGGGACAAGAGACCCAGTACTTC

V gene: TRBV3-1/TRBV3-2
J gene: TRBJ2-7
clone size: NA
D gene: NA
CDR3 protein: CASSQERGLEQYF
CDR3 DNA: TGTGCCAGCAGCCAAGAGCGGGGACTGGAGCAGTACTTC

V gene: TRBV7-2
J gene: TRBJ2-7
clone size: NA
D gene: TRBD2
CDR3 protein: CASSSLAGAPDEQYF
CDR3 DNA: TGTGCCAGCAGCTCCCTAGCGGGAGCCCCCGACGAGCAGTACTTC

V gene: TRBV5-1
J gene: TRBJ1-1
clone size: NA
D gene: TRBD1
CDR3 protein: CASSLRQGLNTEAFF
CDR3 DNA: TGCGCCAGCAGCCTCAGACAGGGATTGAACACTGAAGCTTTCTTT

V gene: TRBV18
J gene: TRBJ2-5
clone size: NA
D gene: TRBD2
CDR3 protein: CASSPPSSSGLGETQYF
CDR3 DNA: TGTGCCAGCTCACCACCGAGTTCTAGCGGCCTGGGGGAGACCCAGTACTTC

V gene: TRBV7-9
J gene: TRBJ2-7
clone size: few
D gene: NA
CDR3 protein: CASSRGGTLSYEQYF
CDR3 DNA: TGTGCCAGCAGCCGAGGGGGTACCCTCTCCTACGAGCAGTACTTC

V gene: TRBV4-3
J gene: TRBJ1-5
clone size: NA
D gene: NA
CDR3 protein: CASSQAREQPQHF
CDR3 DNA: TGCGCCAGCAGCCAAGCCCGGGAACAGCCCCAGCATTTT

V gene: TRBV4-3
J gene: TRBJ2-7
clone size: few
D gene: NA
CDR3 protein: CASSQKGGDEQYF
CDR3 DNA: TGCGCCAGCAGCCAAAAAGGGGGGGACGAGCAGTACTTC

V gene: TRBV24-1
J gene: TRBJ1-2
clone size: NA
D gene: TRBD1
CDR3 protein: CATSDSGQGDLYGYTF
CDR3 DNA: TGTGCCACCAGTGACTCGGGACAGGGGGATCTCTATGGCTACACCTTC

V gene: TRBV9
J gene: TRBJ1-2
clone size: NA
D gene: NA
CDR3 protein: CASRRTALGYTF
CDR3 DNA: TGTGCCAGCAGGCGGACTGCATTAGGCTACACCTTC

V gene: TRBV18
J gene: TRBJ2-5
clone size: few
D gene: TRBD1
CDR3 protein: CASSPLGQGAQETQYF
CDR3 DNA: TGTGCCAGCTCACCATTAGGCCAGGGGGCACAAGAGACCCAGTACTTC

V gene: TRBV28
J gene: TRBJ2-1
clone size: few
D gene: TRBD2
CDR3 protein: CASPGLVAGAYNEQFF
CDR3 DNA: TGTGCCAGCCCCGGGCTGGTAGCGGGTGCCTACAATGAGCAGTTCTTC

V gene: TRBV7-2
J gene: TRBJ2-1
clone size: NA
D gene: NA
CDR3 protein: CASSLVSPSDEQFF
CDR3 DNA: TGTGCCAGCAGCTTAGTATCCCCTAGCGATGAGCAGTTCTTC

V gene: TRBV20-1
J gene: TRBJ2-4
clone size: NA
D gene: NA
CDR3 protein: CSSYGAGIQYF
CDR3 DNA: TGCAGTTCTTATGGGGCAGGGATTCAGTACTTC

V gene: TRBV7-3
J gene: TRBJ2-3
clone size: NA
D gene: NA
CDR3 protein: CASSSRPGQGTDTQYF
CDR3 DNA: TGTGCCAGCAGCTCACGCCCGGGACAAGGCACAGATACGCAGTATTTT

V gene: TRBV13
J gene: TRBJ2-7
clone size: NA
D gene: NA
CDR3 protein: CASSPSPSGPYEQYF
CDR3 DNA: TGTGCCAGCAGCCCGTCCCCCTCAGGGCCCTACGAGCAGTACTTC

V gene: TRBV15
J gene: TRBJ2-7
clone size: NA
D gene: NA
CDR3 protein: CATSRAQGGYEQYF
CDR3 DNA: TGTGCCACCAGCAGAGCGCAGGGGGGTTACGAGCAGTACTTC

V gene: TRBV27
J gene: TRBJ2-6
clone size: NA
D gene: NA
CDR3 protein: CASSITTASSGANVLTF
CDR3 DNA: TGTGCCAGCAGTATAACGACAGCAAGCTCTGGGGCCAACGTCCTGACTTTC

V gene: TRBV27
J gene: TRBJ2-5
clone size: NA
D gene: NA
CDR3 protein: CASSLGPGTRAQETQYF
CDR3 DNA: TGTGCCAGCAGTTTAGGCCCGGGGACTCGAGCCCAAGAGACCCAGTACTTC

V gene: TRBV19
J gene: TRBJ2-3
clone size: few
D gene: NA
CDR3 protein: CASSGQTTDTQYF
CDR3 DNA: TGTGCCAGTAGCGGACAGACCACAGATACGCAGTATTTT

V gene: TRBV19
J gene: TRBJ2-6
clone size: NA
D gene: TRBD2
CDR3 protein: CASTLGLAGGSGANVLTF
CDR3 DNA: TGTGCCAGTACCCTCGGGCTAGCGGGAGGGTCTGGGGCCAACGTCCTGACTTTC

V gene: TRBV5-1
J gene: TRBJ2-4
clone size: NA
D gene: NA
CDR3 protein: CASSEPHKNIQYF
CDR3 DNA: TGCGCCAGCAGCGAACCACATAAAAACATTCAGTACTTC

V gene: TRBV6-6
J gene: TRBJ1-2
clone size: NA
D gene: TRBD1
CDR3 protein: CASSTGGDRDGYTF
CDR3 DNA: TGTGCCAGCAGTACCGGGGGGGACAGGGATGGCTACACCTTC

V gene: TRBV19
J gene: TRBJ1-1
clone size: NA
D gene: NA
CDR3 protein: CASSIGGSGSGAEAFF
CDR3 DNA: TGTGCCAGTAGTATCGGAGGTTCGGGGTCGGGCGCTGAAGCTTTCTTT

V gene: TRBV19
J gene: TRBJ2-5
clone size: once
D gene: TRBD2
CDR3 protein: CASTSGTQETQYF
CDR3 DNA: TGTGCCAGTACTAGCGGGACACAAGAGACCCAGTACTTC

V gene: TRBV11-2
J gene: TRBJ1-1
clone size: few
D gene: TRBD1
CDR3 protein: CASSLLRGRRTTEAFF
CDR3 DNA: TGTGCCAGCAGCTTATTAAGGGGGCGGAGAACTACTGAAGCTTTCTTT

V gene: TRBV4-2
J gene: TRBJ2-7
clone size: NA
D gene: TRBD2
CDR3 protein: CASSQAVLAGSYEQYF
CDR3 DNA: TGTGCCAGCAGCCAAGCCGTGCTAGCGGGGTCCTACGAGCAGTACTTC

V gene: TRBV27
J gene: TRBJ1-1
clone size: once
D gene: TRBD1
CDR3 protein: CASSFRDRGEAFF
CDR3 DNA: TGTGCCAGCAGTTTTCGAGACAGGGGTGAAGCTTTCTTT

V gene: TRBV7-9
J gene: TRBJ1-1
clone size: NA
D gene: NA
CDR3 protein: CASSAPGVFTEAFF
CDR3 DNA: TGTGCCAGCAGCGCCCCAGGGGTTTTCACTGAAGCTTTCTTT

V gene: TRBV5-6
J gene: TRBJ1-4
clone size: NA
D gene: NA
CDR3 protein: CASSPGTGEELFF
CDR3 DNA: TGTGCCAGCAGCCCTGGTACGGGGGAAGAACTGTTTTTT